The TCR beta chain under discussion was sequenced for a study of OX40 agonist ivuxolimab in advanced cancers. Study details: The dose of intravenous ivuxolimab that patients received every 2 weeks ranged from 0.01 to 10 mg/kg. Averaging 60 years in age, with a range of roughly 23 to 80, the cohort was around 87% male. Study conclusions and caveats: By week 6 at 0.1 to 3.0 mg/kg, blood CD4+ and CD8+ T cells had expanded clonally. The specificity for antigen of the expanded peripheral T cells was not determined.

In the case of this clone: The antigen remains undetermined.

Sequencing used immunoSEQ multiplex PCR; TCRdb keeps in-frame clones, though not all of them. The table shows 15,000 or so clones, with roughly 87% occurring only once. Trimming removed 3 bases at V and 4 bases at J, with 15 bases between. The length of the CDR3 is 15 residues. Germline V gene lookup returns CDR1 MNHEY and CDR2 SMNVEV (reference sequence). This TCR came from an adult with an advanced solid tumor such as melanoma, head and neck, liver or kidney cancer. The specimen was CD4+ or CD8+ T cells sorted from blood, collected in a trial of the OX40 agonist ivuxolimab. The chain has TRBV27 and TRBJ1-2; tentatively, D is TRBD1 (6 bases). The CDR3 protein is CASSFGPGAIYGYTF. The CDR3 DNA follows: TGTGCCAGCAGTTTTGGGCCAGGGGCCATCTATGGCTACACCTTC.